The present TCR beta chain was sequenced within a study of cytomegalovirus exposure and HLA in healthy donors. The CDR3 totals 16 residues. V lost 4 bases to trimming and J lost 3 bases; unmatched junction nucleotides: 9. CDR1 is MDHEN, CDR2 SYDVKM, per germline. Libraries were prepared by immunoSEQ multiplex PCR; TCRdb keeps only in-frame clonotypes and omits some of them. The sample carries about 200,000 clones, around 78% recorded once. The sample was PBMCs. The V call is TRBV28, the J call TRBJ2-5, with 9 bases that match TRBD1. The TCR sequence derives from a woman in her late teens or twenties in good health and CMV-seronegative. In nucleotides, the CDR3 is TGTGCCAGCAGTTCTGTGGGACAGGGCACAGAAGAGACCCAGTACTTC. Translation gives CASSSVGQGTEETQYF. Together with reference TRBV28 and TRBJ2-5, the CDR3 gives the full variable domain: DVKVTQSSRYLVKRTGEKVFLECVQDMDHENMFWYRQDPGLGLRLIYFSYDVKMKEKGDIPEGYSVSREKKERFSLILESASTNQTSMYLCASSSVGQGTEETQYFGPGTRLLVL.